The 8 T cell receptor beta chains reported below all come from one sample, sequenced in a study of cytomegalovirus exposure and HLA in healthy donors. It was with 60 Vbeta and 13 Jbeta primers that the PCR ran. Profiled with immunoSEQ multiplex PCR; TCRdb holds only in-frame clones, not every one. This repertoire shows 180,000 or so clones, under 85% found once; its top ten account for 3% to 3.5%. Sequenced material: PBMCs. These receptors all stem from a female donor in good health and CMV-seronegative.

Comments on this clone: At one end the junction does not follow the germline gene, possibly because of a read error. The V gene is TRBV7-9, the J gene TRBJ1-2; D gene ambiguous. CDR1 is SEHNR, CDR2 FQNEAQ, per germline (reference sequence). The CDR3 has 15 amino acids. The CDR3: CSSSPDLGAGYGYTF. The CDR3 coding sequence is TGTTCCAGCAGCCCAGACCTGGGAGCAGGCTATGGCTACACCTTC. The full variable domain, rest sourced from reference TRBV7-9 and TRBJ1-2, is DTGVSQNPRHKITKRGQNVTFRCDPISEHNRLYWYRQTLGQGPEFLTYFQNEAQLEKSRLLSDRFSAERPKGSFSTLEIQRTEQGDSAMYLCSSSPDLGAGYGYTFGSGTRLTVV.

On this clone: At one boundary the junction diverges from the germline segment, which might be a read error. The gene calls are TRBV7-9 and TRBJ2-7, with D unclear. Per the germline V gene, CDR1 is SEHNR and CDR2 is FQNEAQ (reference sequence). This CDR3 is 12 amino acids long. In DNA, the CDR3 is TGTTCCAGCAGCTTAATTGGCCCCGAGCAGTACTTC. Translating it yields CSSSLIGPEQYF.

The gene calls are TRBV20-1 and TRBJ2-3; D is ambiguous. The germline CDR1 and CDR2 sequences are DFQATT and SNEGSKA (reference sequence). Trimming took off 6 bases at V and 6 bases at J, with 10 bases between the two ends. This CDR3 region has 11 residues. CDR3 residues: CSAPARDTQYF. The CDR3 DNA sequence: TGCAGTGCACCCGCTCGGGATACGCAGTATTTT.

The chain uses TRBV21-1 and TRBJ2-7; the D call in the table, TRBD2, was not verified against the DNA. TRBV21-1 is listed as a pseudogene. This CDR3 spans 15 amino acids. CDR3 DNA sequence: TGTGCCAGCAGCAAAGCCGGACTAGCGGGAAATGAGCAGTACTTC. It encodes CASSKAGLAGNEQYF.

The CDR3 nucleotides read TGTGCCAGCAGCTTGGCGGACAGGGAAGAGACCCAGTACTTC. Amino acid sequence: CASSLADREETQYF. The V call is TRBV5-4, the J call TRBJ2-5, with 8 bases identical to TRBD1. The CDR3 consists of 14 residues. J was trimmed by 3 bases and V by 0 bases; bases with no gene match: 1. Per germline, CDR1 SGHNT and CDR2 YYREEE (reference sequence).

CDR3 sequence reads: CTSSQLEQGPTYEQYF. Written as DNA, the CDR3 is TGCACCAGCAGCCAACTCGAACAGGGTCCTACCTACGAGCAGTACTTC. The J gene is TRBJ2-7, the V gene TRBV1; the tabulated D call, TRBD1, remains unverified against the DNA. TRBV1 is marked as a pseudogene. The length of the CDR3 is 16 residues.

In the case of this clone: Additional DNA sequences in this sample encode the identical CDR3. This chain connects TRBV5-1 to TRBJ2-3; TRBD1 matches 7 bases. The trim removed 5 bases at V and 1 base at J, leaving 4 bases unmatched. Germline V gene lookup returns CDR1 SGHRS and CDR2 YFSETQ. The CDR3 has 14 residues. CDR3 in DNA: TGCGCCAGCAGTTCTGGACAGGGCACAGATACGCAGTATTTT. Protein: CASSSGQGTDTQYF. Supplemented by reference TRBV5-1 and TRBJ2-3, the full variable domain reads KAGVTQTPRYLIKTRGQQVTLSCSPISGHRSVSWYQQTPGQGLQFLFEYFSETQRNKGNFPGRFSGRQFSNSRSEMNVSTLELGDSALYLCASSSGQGTDTQYFGPGTRLTVL.

In its sample, this clone was seen a few times. V and J are TRBV28 and TRBJ2-5, with D maybe TRBD1 (6 bases). This CDR3 has 16 amino acids. Germline V gives CDR1 MDHEN, CDR2 SYDVKM. Trimming left V 5 bases short and J 5 bases short, with 21 bases between. CDR3 sequence (DNA): TGTGCCAGCAGTCCACAACAGGGATATTTACGGGAGACCCAGTACTTC. Its translation: CASSPQQGYLRETQYF.